One sample yielded the 26 T cell receptor beta chains listed below, sequenced in a study of blood T cell repertoires in COVID-19. Repertoires were generated with immunoSEQ multiplex PCR, while TCRdb's copy carries only in-frame clones and drops some. The sample has about 160,000 clones; about 80% are singletons. The specimen sequenced was peripheral blood. These receptors were collected from a man in his 70s who had recovered from COVID-19.

This chain links TRBV4-1 with TRBJ1-6; 8 bases align to TRBD1. There are 17 residues in the CDR3. V dropped 7 bases and J dropped 8; count of bases not matched to a gene: 16. Germline CDR1 MGHRA, CDR2 YSYEKL. CDR3 sequence reads: CASTKTPNQGADSPLHF. Written as DNA, the CDR3 is TGCGCCAGCACAAAAACTCCTAACCAGGGGGCGGATTCACCCCTCCACTTT.

The chain employs TRBV7-6 and TRBJ2-5; 13 positions match TRBD2. The CDR3 consists of 16 residues. Germline CDR1 is SGHVS and CDR2 is FNYEAQ. Trimming cost V 5 bases and J 5 bases; bases outside gene matches: 8. The CDR3 reads CASSDRTSGRSETQYF. The CDR3 bases are TGTGCCAGCAGCGATAGGACTAGCGGGAGAAGCGAGACCCAGTACTTC.

This clone appeared many times. The chain is built from TRBV6-6 and TRBJ2-7, with 7 bases lining up with TRBD2. The CDR3 runs to 14 residues. Germline CDR1 is MNHNY and CDR2 is SVGAGI (reference sequence). The V and J ends lost 3 bases and 4 bases, in that order; junction bases with no gene match: 6. In nucleotides, the CDR3 is TGTGCCAGCAGTTATTATCCAGCGGGGTACGAGCAGTACTTC. The encoded protein is CASSYYPAGYEQYF.

The chain is built from TRBV2 and TRBJ2-1, with TRBD1 identical over 8 bases. The V and J ends lost 6 bases and 4 bases, in that order; junction bases with no gene match: 8. The germline V gene has CDR1 SNHLY and CDR2 FYNNEI. This CDR3 has 15 amino acids. CDR3 region: CASSGDRRKYNEQFF. The CDR3 DNA reads as TGTGCCAGCAGCGGGGACAGGCGAAAATACAATGAGCAGTTCTTC.

V gene TRBV6-6 combines with J gene TRBJ1-5; TRBD1 is a possible D gene (6 bases). Trimming shortened V by 6 bases and J by 2 bases, and 14 bases separated the two germline ends. The CDR3 length is 15 residues. Germline values: CDR1 MNHNY, CDR2 SVGAGI (reference sequence). The chain's CDR3 is CASSPGQSGNQPQHF. In nucleotides, the CDR3 is TGTGCCAGCAGCCCCGGACAGAGTGGCAATCAGCCCCAGCATTTT.

The chain links TRBV9 to TRBJ2-1; TRBD2 matches 14 bases. The CDR3 is 16 residues long. Germline CDR1 and CDR2: SGDLS and YYNGEE. V trimming: 4 bases; J trimming: 8 bases; junction bases outside the gene matches: 8. In nucleotides, the CDR3 is TGTGCCAGCAGCACGGGACTAGCGGGAGCGTCCGATGAGCAGTTCTTC. Its translation is CASSTGLAGASDEQFF.

V usage is TRBV5-1 and J usage is TRBJ2-1, with 7 bases identical to TRBD2. The CDR3 is made up of 12 amino acids. Germline loops: CDR1 SGHRS, CDR2 YFSETQ. The V gene end was trimmed by 8 bases and the J gene end by 6 bases; junction bases not matched to a gene: 5. This CDR3 reads CASLGGGNEQFF. The CDR3 region has the DNA TGCGCCAGTCTTGGCGGGGGCAATGAGCAGTTCTTC. The variable domain in full, completed from reference TRBV5-1 and TRBJ2-1, reads KAGVTQTPRYLIKTRGQQVTLSCSPISGHRSVSWYQQTPGQGLQFLFEYFSETQRNKGNFPGRFSGRQFSNSRSEMNVSTLELGDSALYLCASLGGGNEQFFGPGTRLTVL.

The genes are TRBV4-1 and TRBJ2-5; 8 bases are shared with TRBD1. The CDR3 contains 15 residues. Germline CDR1 and CDR2: MGHRA and YSYEKL. After removal of 4 bases from V and 5 bases from J, the junction contained 9 bases not matched to a gene. The CDR3 sequence is CASSPRQGRWETQYF. DNA of the CDR3: TGCGCCAGCAGCCCCCGACAGGGGCGATGGGAGACCCAGTACTTC.

V usage is TRBV11-3 and J usage is TRBJ1-1; D uncertain. In germline, CDR1 is SGHNT, CDR2 YENEEA. This CDR3 is 13 amino acids long. Trimming shortened V by 1 base and J by 7 bases, and 10 bases separated the two germline ends. The CDR3 DNA follows: TGTGCCAGCAGCTTAGGGACCGGGAGTGAAGCTTTCTTT. It encodes CASSLGTGSEAFF.

This chain connects TRBV2 to TRBJ2-1, with TRBD2 as a possible D gene (7 bases). The germline V gene has CDR1 SNHLY and CDR2 FYNNEI. V shed 8 bases and J shed 6 bases, with 20 bases lying between them. The CDR3 has 15 residues. The chain's CDR3 is CASEGGSLSGNEQFF. In DNA, the CDR3 is TGTGCCAGCGAGGGGGGGTCACTCAGCGGCAATGAGCAGTTCTTC.

V gene TRBV11-2 combines with J gene TRBJ2-1; D is undetermined. The CDR3 is made up of 14 amino acids. V gave up 5 bases and J gave up 5 bases, with 13 bases separating them. From germline, CDR1 is SGHAT and CDR2 FQNNGV. CDR3 DNA sequence: TGTGCCAGCAGCGCCCAAGGCGGTAACAATGAGCAGTTCTTC. Translation gives CASSAQGGNNEQFF.

This clone has a single count. The chain couples TRBV29-1 to TRBJ1-1; 9 nucleotides match TRBD1. The CDR3 consists of 13 residues. Germline CDR1 and CDR2: SQVTM and ANQGSEA. V lost 7 bases and J lost 5; bases outside the gene matches: 8. The CDR3 spells CSGKTGGATEAFF. For the CDR3, the DNA is TGCAGCGGGAAGACAGGGGGGGCGACTGAAGCTTTCTTT. Drawing the rest from reference TRBV29-1 and TRBJ1-1, the complete variable domain is SAVISQKPSRDICQRGTSLTIQCQVDSQVTMMFWYRQQPGQSLTLIATANQGSEATYESGFVIDKFPISRPNLTFSTLTVSNMSPEDSSIYLCSGKTGGATEAFFGQGTRLTVV.

CDR3 sequence reads: CASSSSGARQGTHEQFF. The CDR3 DNA follows: TGTGCCAGCAGCTCCTCGGGTGCGAGACAGGGAACCCATGAGCAGTTCTTC. This chain uses TRBV7-3 with TRBJ2-1, with 7 bases aligning to TRBD1. The CDR3 spans 17 residues. CDR1 and CDR2 (germline): SGHTA, FQGTGA. V lost 4 bases, J lost 8 bases, and 17 bases stayed unmatched.

The V call is TRBV5-4, the J call TRBJ1-6, with D unclear. The CDR3 is made up of 15 amino acids. CDR1 and CDR2 from the germline V gene are SGHNT and YYREEE (reference sequence). Deletions cut 0 bases from V and 7 bases from J, with 11 bases between. The CDR3 sequence: CASSLDSLTNSPLHF. The CDR3 bases are TGTGCCAGCAGCTTGGACAGTCTGACCAATTCACCCCTCCACTTT.

V gene TRBV9 combines with J gene TRBJ2-3; the match to TRBD1 covers 9 bases. The junction had 5 bases not matched to a gene; V was cut back by 3 bases and J by 6 bases. Germline loops: CDR1 SGDLS, CDR2 YYNGEE. The CDR3 extends over 14 amino acids. The CDR3 region has the DNA TGTGCCAGCAGCGGGGGACAGGGTGGGGATACGCAGTATTTT. It translates to CASSGGQGGDTQYF.

J is TRBJ1-5 and V is TRBV19, with D perhaps TRBD1 (5 bases). Trimming shortened V by 6 bases and J by 3 bases, and 15 bases separated the two germline ends. The CDR3 has 15 amino acids. Germline values: CDR1 LNHDA, CDR2 SQIVND (reference sequence). CDR3 bases: TGTGCCAGTAGGATACAGGAGGAGATCAATCAGCCCCAGCATTTT. Its protein product is CASRIQEEINQPQHF. Full variable domain (rest looked up from reference TRBV19 and TRBJ1-5): DGGITQSPKYLFRKEGQNVTLSCEQNLNHDAMYWYRQDPGQGLRLIYYSQIVNDFQKGDIAEGYSVSREKKESFPLTVTSAQKNPTAFYLCASRIQEEINQPQHFGDGTRLSIL.

A few counts support this clone. The J gene is TRBJ1-1, the V gene TRBV29-1, with 11 bases fitting TRBD1. This CDR3 is built from 13 residues. Trimming cost V 1 base and J 5 bases; bases outside gene matches: 0. Germline V gives CDR1 SQVTM, CDR2 ANQGSEA. The CDR3 loop is CSVEGDRGTEAFF. CDR3 sequence (DNA): TGCAGCGTTGAAGGGGACAGGGGGACTGAAGCTTTCTTT.

The CDR3 spells CASSLGPREAAYEQYF. The CDR3 DNA reads as TGTGCCAGCAGTTTAGGACCCCGGGAAGCGGCCTACGAGCAGTACTTC. The rearrangement uses TRBV27 and TRBJ2-7, with D perhaps TRBD2 (5 bases). The CDR3 is 16 residues long. Germline CDR1 reads MNHEY; CDR2 reads SMNVEV (reference sequence). V was clipped by 2 bases and J by 2 bases, with 16 bases between them.

The chain employs TRBV5-1 and TRBJ2-1, with TRBD2 matching over 10 bases. With V trimmed by 4 bases and J by 2 bases, 3 bases remained unmatched. The CDR3 consists of 15 residues. The germline gives CDR1 SGHRS, CDR2 YFSETQ. CDR3 in amino acids: CASSLAGAAYNEQFF. The CDR3 DNA is TGCGCCAGCAGCCTAGCGGGAGCGGCCTACAATGAGCAGTTCTTC.

This chain uses TRBV19 with TRBJ1-2, with a possible D match to TRBD1 (5 bases). Trimming shortened V by 7 bases and J by 2 bases, and 17 bases separated the two germline ends. CDR1 is LNHDA, CDR2 SQIVND, per germline (reference sequence). The CDR3 has 15 amino acids. The CDR3 nucleotides read TGTGCCAGTACCCCTGGAAGGGGAACAAACTATGGCTACACCTTC. This gives the protein CASTPGRGTNYGYTF. Supplemented by reference TRBV19 and TRBJ1-2, the full variable domain reads DGGITQSPKYLFRKEGQNVTLSCEQNLNHDAMYWYRQDPGQGLRLIYYSQIVNDFQKGDIAEGYSVSREKKESFPLTVTSAQKNPTAFYLCASTPGRGTNYGYTFGSGTRLTVV.

J is TRBJ2-1 and V is TRBV28; 7 nucleotides agree with TRBD2. V lost 3 bases, J lost 8 bases, and 10 bases stayed unmatched. Per germline, CDR1 MDHEN and CDR2 SYDVKM. This CDR3 has 15 residues. The CDR3 DNA reads TGTGCCAGCAGTTTCCCGGGCCAGCGGGACCATGAGCAGTTCTTC. Its translation is CASSFPGQRDHEQFF.

The J gene is TRBJ1-1, the V gene TRBV27; 7 nucleotides agree with TRBD1. From germline, CDR1 is MNHEY and CDR2 SMNVEV (reference sequence). Trimming cost V 2 bases and J 0 bases; bases outside gene matches: 3. The CDR3 covers 15 residues. Here the CDR3 reads CASSLRGQMNTEAFF. The CDR3 bases are TGTGCCAGCAGTTTACGGGGACAGATGAACACTGAAGCTTTCTTT.

The chain joins TRBV4-1 to TRBJ2-7; 12 nucleotides line up with TRBD2. Trimming at V came to 0 bases and at J to 1 base, leaving 4 bases not matched to a gene. Per germline, CDR1 MGHRA and CDR2 YSYEKL. CDR3 size: 17 residues. The chain's CDR3 is CASSQDLGTSGSYEQYF. The CDR3 DNA is TGCGCCAGCAGCCAAGATCTAGGGACTAGCGGGTCCTACGAGCAGTACTTC.

The chain is built from TRBV29-1 and TRBJ1-5, with 9 bases identical to TRBD1. The CDR3 covers 12 residues. Unmatched junction bases numbered 2, after V lost 6 bases and J lost 5 bases. The germline V gene encodes CDR1 SQVTM and CDR2 ANQGSEA. The CDR3 spells CSVGDRDQPQHF. DNA for the CDR3: TGCAGCGTGGGGGACAGGGATCAGCCCCAGCATTTT.

The J gene is TRBJ2-2, the V gene TRBV7-2; D remains ambiguous. CDR3 length: 13 residues. Germline CDR1 is SGHTA and CDR2 is FQGNSA. V was cut by 3 bases and J by 6 bases, with 8 bases left in between. The CDR3 DNA is TGTGCCAGCAGCTTCACGACATCCGGGGAGCTGTTTTTT. It codes for CASSFTTSGELFF.

The chain has TRBV5-4 and TRBJ2-1, with 13 bases identical to TRBD2. The CDR3 is 16 residues long. The germline CDR1 and CDR2 sequences are SGHNT and YYREEE (reference sequence). J gave up 7 bases and V 0 bases, and 4 bases lay outside the gene matches. The CDR3 loop is CASSLGGTSGKNEQFF. The CDR3 DNA follows: TGTGCCAGCAGCTTGGGTGGGACTAGCGGGAAGAATGAGCAGTTCTTC.